The rows below give T cell receptor beta chains drawn from one sample of a study of PD-1 blockade in classical Hodgkin lymphoma. Method: immunoSEQ multiplex PCR; TCRdb's copy keeps in-frame clones and lacks some. The data show roughly 64,000 clones, less than 95% seen once. Here the sequenced sample was peripheral blood mononuclear cells (PBMCs), taken before the fourth cycle of nivolumab. The receptors stem from a human donor with classical Hodgkin lymphoma. Each CDR3 is given with its conserved first and last residue. The order of the fields is clone size, J gene, V gene, D gene, CDR3 DNA, CDR3 protein. The D gene is left open where the match is weak. Size is stated for part of the rows, as once, few or many counts, or as a class when the clone is expanded.

NA	TRBJ2-3	TRBV18	NA	TGTGCCAGCTCACCGGAAGGCTATAAGAGAGTCTCAACAGATACGCAGTATTTT	CASSPEGYKRVSTDTQYF
NA	TRBJ2-7	TRBV4-1	NA	TGCGCCAGCAGCCAAGCTCCCTCCTACGAGCAGTACTTC	CASSQAPSYEQYF
NA	TRBJ2-7	TRBV19	NA	TGTGCCAGCAAGGCCGGGGGCGACCCTTTCTACGAGCAGTACTTC	CASKAGGDPFYEQYF
NA	TRBJ1-1	TRBV29-1	NA	TGCAGCGTCATGAACACTGAAGCTTTCTTT	CSVMNTEAFF
NA	TRBJ2-7	TRBV28	TRBD2	TGTGCCAGCGATTCTAGCGGGGGTTCGTACGAGCAGTACTTC	CASDSSGGSYEQYF
NA	TRBJ2-5	TRBV15	NA	TGTGCCACCAGCAGTGAGACCCAGTACTTC	CATSSETQYF
NA	TRBJ1-1	TRBV13	NA	TGTGCCAGCAGCTTGGGCAGACTCTTCATGAACACTGAAGCTTTCTTT	CASSLGRLFMNTEAFF
NA	TRBJ2-5	TRBV7-9	TRBD2	TGTGCCAGCAGCCTGATACTAGCGGGGGTTCGAGAGACCCAGTACTTC	CASSLILAGVRETQYF
NA	TRBJ2-7	TRBV7-9	NA	TGTGCCAGCAGCCTTCCTGCCGCCTACGAGCAGTACTTC	CASSLPAAYEQYF
NA	TRBJ1-1	TRBV7-2	NA	TGTGCCAGCACCTCAAGCATGAACACTGAAGCTTTCTTT	CASTSSMNTEAFF
once	TRBJ1-5	TRBV6-6	TRBD1	TGTGCCAGCAGCAGGACAGGGTTCGTCCGGCATTTT	CASSRTGFVRHF
NA	TRBJ2-1	TRBV6-5	TRBD2	TGTGCCAGCAGTTACGGTCCTAGCGGGGGGGATGGGCAGTTCTTC	CASSYGPSGGDGQFF
NA	TRBJ2-5	TRBV5-4	NA	TGTGCCAGCAGCGGGAGCGTGGACCGCCCGGAGACCCAGTACTTC	CASSGSVDRPETQYF
once	TRBJ2-5	TRBV5-1	NA	TGCGCCAGCAGTCCACGGGGGGAGACCCAGTACTTC	CASSPRGETQYF
few	TRBJ1-1	TRBV30	TRBD1	TGTGCCTGGAACAGGGGAACTGAAGCTTTCTTT	CAWNRGTEAFF
NA	TRBJ2-6	TRBV29-1	NA	TGCAGCGTTGTAGTTTGGACCTCTGGGGCCAACGTCCTGACTTTC	CSVVVWTSGANVLTF
NA	TRBJ2-1	TRBV2	NA	TGTGCCAGCAGTTGGAGCAACAATGAGCAGTTCTTC	CASSWSNNEQFF
NA	TRBJ1-1	TRBV6-5	TRBD1	TGTGCCAGCACCCCTGGGGGACAGGGGAACACTGAAGCTTTCTTT	CASTPGGQGNTEAFF
NA	TRBJ1-5	TRBV4-2	NA	TGTGCCAGCAGCCAAGATCCGGAATCGGGGGCTAGCAATCAGCCCCAGCATTTT	CASSQDPESGASNQPQHF
NA	TRBJ1-1	TRBV5-4	NA	TGTGCCAGCAGCTATGGGCCCACTGAAGCTTTCTTT	CASSYGPTEAFF
NA	TRBJ2-1	TRBV10-3	NA	TGTGCCATCTGCGAGGGTGACAATGAGCAGTTCTTC	CAICEGDNEQFF
NA	TRBJ2-3	TRBV12-5	NA	TGTGCTAGTGGCCCGAGACAGTATAGCACAGATACGCAGTATTTT	CASGPRQYSTDTQYF
NA	TRBJ1-3	TRBV5-1	NA	TGCGCCAGCAGGGACCCCGGCAGGCTCTCTGGAAACACCATATATTTT	CASRDPGRLSGNTIYF
few	TRBJ1-2	TRBV6-1	NA	TGTGCCAGCAGTCCTACAGGGATGCGACTCTATGGCTACACCTTC	CASSPTGMRLYGYTF
once	TRBJ1-2	TRBV6-5	NA	TGTGCCAGCAGTTACACGGCTAACTATGGCTACACCTTC	CASSYTANYGYTF
NA	TRBJ1-2	TRBV5-1	NA	TGCGCCAGCAGCTTGGGGTGGTCTGTCGGGACTTCGAGCCACTATGGCTACACCTTC	CASSLGWSVGTSSHYGYTF
once	TRBJ2-7	TRBV2	NA	TGTGCCAGCAAAAGGGAGGTGGACGAGCAGTACTTC	CASKREVDEQYF
NA	TRBJ2-1	TRBV13	NA	TGTGCCAGCAGCGAAGGCGGGACAGTGGCCGGTGGGTTCTTC	CASSEGGTVAGGFF
NA	TRBJ2-2	TRBV5-1	NA	TGCGCCAGCAGCTTGTTCACCGCTGCGAACACCGGGGAGCTGTTTTTT	CASSLFTAANTGELFF
NA	TRBJ1-4	TRBV7-9	NA	TGTGATCTGACTAGAGGTCGAGAGTATGAAAAACTGTTTTTT	CDLTRGREYEKLFF
NA	TRBJ1-1	TRBV5-4	NA	TGTGCCAGCAGCTTTTCACTCAACACTGAAGCTTTCTTT	CASSFSLNTEAFF
NA	TRBJ1-4	TRBV7-8	NA	TGTGCCAGCAGCTTAGGGGGGGCACTAGATGAAAAACTGTTTTTT	CASSLGGALDEKLFF
NA	TRBJ2-2	TRBV5-1	NA	TGCGCCAGCAGCTTGGCCGGGATCGGGGAGCTGTTTTTT	CASSLAGIGELFF
NA	TRBJ1-2	TRBV10-3	NA	TGTGCCATCCCCGACAGATCCACCTATGGCTACACCTTC	CAIPDRSTYGYTF
NA	TRBJ1-5	TRBV18	NA	TGTGCCAGCTCACGCGATTATAGCAATCAGCCCCAGCATTTT	CASSRDYSNQPQHF
NA	TRBJ2-3	TRBV9	NA	TGTGCCAGCAGCTCATCCGGGACTGGTACAGATACGCAGTATTTT	CASSSSGTGTDTQYF
NA	TRBJ1-2	TRBV2	TRBD1	TGTGGAAACAGGGGATATGGCTACACCTTC	CGNRGYGYTF
NA	TRBJ2-5	TRBV11-2	NA	TGTGCCAGCAGCTTAGGATGGGGGGCTATGGAGACCCAGTACTTC	CASSLGWGAMETQYF
once	TRBJ2-7	TRBV15	NA	TGTGCCACCAGCTCGTTCGGGGAGCAGTACTTC	CATSSFGEQYF
NA	TRBJ1-2	TRBV19	NA	TGTGCCAGTAGTATATCTTTAGGGGCCTACACCTTC	CASSISLGAYTF
NA	TRBJ2-1	TRBV5-8	NA	TGTGCCAGCAGCTTAGGATTCGGGGGGCCGAGTGAGCAGTTCTTC	CASSLGFGGPSEQFF
NA	TRBJ1-1	TRBV18	TRBD1	TGTGCCAGCTCACCTAGGGGGACGGGGACAGGAGTTAACACTGAAGCTTTCTTT	CASSPRGTGTGVNTEAFF
NA	TRBJ2-3	TRBV27	NA	TGTGCCAGCAGTTTTCACCACCGCATCACAGATACGCAGTATTTT	CASSFHHRITDTQYF
NA	TRBJ2-1	TRBV6-1	TRBD2	TGTGCCAGCAGTTTTCCGACTAGCGGGGATGAGCAGTTCTTC	CASSFPTSGDEQFF
once	TRBJ1-1	TRBV10-2	NA	TGCGCCAGCAGTGAGAATGTCGGCCAGGTAGCTTTCTTT	CASSENVGQVAFF
NA	TRBJ2-1	TRBV2	NA	TGTGCCAGCAGTGGGAGTTTCACTAGCTCGGGTGAGCAGTTCTTC	CASSGSFTSSGEQFF
NA	TRBJ1-1	TRBV2	NA	TGTGCCAGCTCAGGTGCGTGGAACACTGAAGCTTTCTTT	CASSGAWNTEAFF
NA	TRBJ2-3	TRBV20-1	NA	TGCAGTGCTAGAGCGGGAGCCCCGGGGTATTTT	CSARAGAPGYF
NA	TRBJ2-3	TRBV6-1	NA	TGTGCCAGCACCCTCACAGATACGCAGTATTTT	CASTLTDTQYF
NA	TRBJ2-5	TRBV10-3	TRBD2	TGTGCCATCAGTGAGTCGATAGTGAGCGGGGGCCCGCAAGAGACCCAGTACTTC	CAISESIVSGGPQETQYF
NA	TRBJ2-6	TRBV5-1	NA	TGCGCCAGCAGCCTGACTGGGGCCAACGTCCTGACTTTC	CASSLTGANVLTF
once	TRBJ1-6	TRBV7-8	NA	TGTGCCAGCAGCTTAGATCCGGGCTCCGAATCACCCCTCCACTTT	CASSLDPGSESPLHF
NA	TRBJ2-7	TRBV13	TRBD1	TGTGCCAGCAGCCCGGGACAGGGGGCTCTCGAGCAGTACTTC	CASSPGQGALEQYF
NA	TRBJ2-1	TRBV7-9	NA	TGTGCCAGCAGCTTAGCGGGAATCGGCAATGAGCAGTTCTTC	CASSLAGIGNEQFF
NA	TRBJ1-1	TRBV18	NA	TGTGCCAGCTCACCACGTGAGTATGAAGCTTTCTTT	CASSPREYEAFF